This T cell receptor (beta chain) was retrieved from a study of CD8 T cells in ankylosing spondylitis listed by TCRdb under 2017. In terms of the full investigation: The study profiled T cell receptor beta repertoires in healthy donors and ankylosing spondylitis patients to find disease-linked TCR variants. The full study cohort was made up of over 20 ankylosing spondylitis patients and 108 healthy donors. Peripheral blood was sampled, and synovial fluid was additionally collected from ankylosing spondylitis patients.

From its cysteine to its phenylalanine, the CDR3 spans 13 amino acids. Only the CDR3 part of the read is kept: 39 bases, read in frame from the first base. CDR1 is given as MNHEY and CDR2 as SVGEGT, both from the germline V gene. Relative to germline, V is missing 8 bases and J is missing 2 bases, with 5 bases of the junction outside any gene match. General findings and caveats noted by the study authors: Some TCR beta motif variants had previously been reported in synovial fluid and blood of reactive arthritis patients, which suggested common disease-initiation mechanisms. Blood from ankylosing spondylitis patients appeared to be characterized by a TCR beta motif made up of under ten highly homologous amino acid variants. The disease-linked clones were reported as significantly enriched in matched synovial fluid samples from ankylosing spondylitis patients. In peripheral blood, the disease-linked clones were found at relatively low frequencies and had a CD8+ phenotype.

The data were produced on an Illumina HiSeq 2500. Quantitative 5'-RACE with molecular barcodes was the method used to prepare the TCR beta libraries. In the original analysis: A new computational method, built on a probabilistic model of VDJ rearrangement, was used to identify disease-linked TCR variants. In-frame beta chains were kept once TCRdb had trimmed the public reads at Q25 with fastp and called clones with MiXCR. Rows are unified per CDR3 protein, each entry keeping the most common DNA and genes. The V and J calls were not made by the authors but by TCRdb's processing. A total of a few hundred thousand distinct CDR3 sequences appear in this sample, 17% of them only once. 0.85% to 1.3% of the sample goes to the ten largest clones. Points on this clonotype: Its cognate antigen has yet to be identified. Per-nucleotide qualities are absent, and no much larger clonotype sits a single base away.

Rearrangement joined TRBV6-2 or TRBV6-3 to TRBJ2-7; 8 bases in the middle match TRBD2. Sequencing used blood, either unsorted or a sorted T cell fraction (not recorded which). The sequence derives from a male donor with ankylosing spondylitis. In nucleotide form, the sequence is TGTGCCAGCGGGACTAGGCCAACCTACGAGCAGTACTTC. It translates as CASGTRPTYEQYF.